This T cell receptor (beta chain) was captured in a study of T cells after yellow fever vaccination. About the research overall: Where fractions had low cell numbers, libraries were prepared from them with the SMART-Seq v4 Ultra Low Input RNA kit.

Trimming took 5 bases from V and 4 from J, leaving 15 bases between them. The CDR3 runs to 14 residues. Germline CDR1 SGHKS, CDR2 YYEKEE (reference sequence). TCRdb passed the 5' RACE reads through MiXCR, listing each CDR3 protein once. The sample shows about 370,000 distinct CDR3 sequences, more than 9% of them seen only once. The input for sequencing was PBMCs, taken on the day of the first yellow fever vaccination. The genes are TRBV5-5 and TRBJ2-5, with a tentative D call TRBD1 (5 bases). The clonotype comes from a man between 18 and 35 years old who received the YFV17D yellow fever vaccine. The chain's CDR3 is CASRSGYGRETQYF. CDR3 in DNA: TGTGCCAGCAGGTCAGGGTACGGACGAGAGACCCAGTACTTC.